This T cell receptor beta chain came from a study of T cells in localized non-small cell lung cancer. The study, taken as a whole, reports: Adjacent lung was found to contain a median approximately 60 of the top 100 tumor clones.

Clones were sequenced by immunoSEQ multiplex PCR, and TCRdb holds only the in-frame ones, with some missing. The sample shows approximately 35,000 clones, 80% to 95% of them seen only once. Comment on this clone: The antigen is not known.

Per the germline V gene, CDR1 is ENHRY and CDR2 is SYGVKD. V lost 2 bases and J lost 10, with 12 bases in between. The CDR3 runs to 13 residues. The J gene is TRBJ2-1, the V gene TRBV10-3; D uncertain. The sample consisted of peripheral blood, taken before any cancer treatment. The receptor's source is a female donor at least 60 years old with stage I lung adenocarcinoma. DNA of the CDR3: TGTGCCATCAGTGAGAAAGTTCCGGCAGAGCAGTTCTTC. Translating gives CAISEKVPAEQFF.